These 24 T cell receptor beta chains were sequenced from one sample in a study of blood T cells in healthy people across ages. A J-beta primer mix and a sample-barcoded 5' primer were used in a second PCR of about 7 to 11 cycles. TCRdb itself ran the 5' RACE reads through MiXCR, one entry per CDR3 protein. Here the sample spans hundreds of thousands of distinct CDR3 sequences, 35% to 40% being singletons. The sequenced sample consisted of blood. The receptors derive from a man aged 18 to 30 in good health.

Notes on this clonotype: A read error is possible here, since a much larger clone lies one base away. This chain uses TRBV20-1 with TRBJ2-5, with D unclear. The CDR3 is 13 amino acids. The germline V gene has CDR1 DFQATT and CDR2 SNEGSKA (reference sequence). The ends were cut back, 4 bases at V and 11 bases at J, with 20 bases in the middle. This chain's CDR3 is CSAILGSYNEQYF. DNA of the CDR3: TGCAGTGCTATCTTAGGGTCCTACAATGAGCAGTACTTC.

This clonotype was observed many times. The V call is TRBV5-1, the J call TRBJ2-5; TRBD1 aligns across 7 bases. J gave up 2 bases and V 2 bases, and 6 bases lay outside the gene matches. The CDR3 runs 15 residues. Germline CDR1 is SGHRS and CDR2 is YFSETQ. CDR3 amino acids: CASSLVGQRQETQYF. CDR3 nucleotide sequence: TGCGCCAGCAGCTTAGTGGGACAGCGACAAGAGACCCAGTACTTC.

This clonotype was picked up a small number of times. This chain uses TRBV4-2 with TRBJ1-2; weak D call: TRBD1 (5 bases). Germline V gene lookup returns CDR1 LGHNA and CDR2 YNFKEQ. This CDR3 region has 16 residues. The V gene lost 0 bases and the J gene lost 5 bases, with 16 bases spanning the gap. The CDR3 is CASSQDEAGPAYGYTF. The CDR3 DNA reads TGTGCCAGCAGCCAAGATGAAGCGGGGCCTGCTTATGGCTACACCTTC.

This clonotype turned up a few times. This clone may be a read error of a much larger clone one base away. The chain has TRBV25-1 and TRBJ2-6, with D perhaps TRBD1 (5 bases). Germline CDR1 MGHDK, CDR2 SYGVNS. The CDR3 loop spans 14 amino acids. Here the CDR3 DNA reads TGTGCCAGCAGTGACAACTCTGGGGCCAACGTCCTGAATTTC. Translated: CASSDNSGANVLNF.

The chain carries TRBV29-1 and TRBJ2-3, with 7 bases identical to TRBD2. CDR1 is SQVTM, CDR2 ANQGSEA, per germline. This CDR3 has 15 amino acids. The J segment lost 1 base and the V segment lost 7 bases, leaving 11 bases of the junction unmatched. The DNA of the CDR3 is TGCAGCGCCGGGGGGTTGAGCCGGCGCACAGATACGCAGTATTTT. Translation: CSAGGLSRRTDTQYF.

This clonotype appeared a few times. The genes are TRBV12-3 or TRBV12-4 and TRBJ1-1, with D uncertain. The CDR3 is made up of 13 amino acids. V was clipped by 6 bases and J by 4 bases, with 12 bases between them. The CDR3 loop is CASRRMVGTEAFF. CDR3 nucleotide sequence: TGTGCCAGCAGACGGATGGTCGGCACTGAAGCTTTCTTT.

This clonotype appeared once. The CDR3, as DNA: TGTGCCAGCAGCTTAGCCGGAGGGACAGGGCTCCATGGCTACACCTTC. This sequence encodes CASSLAGGTGLHGYTF. The J gene is TRBJ1-2, the V gene TRBV7-9, with 9 bases aligning to TRBD1. This CDR3 contains 16 residues. After removal of 0 bases from V and 6 bases from J, the junction contained 8 bases not matched to a gene. From germline, CDR1 is SEHNR and CDR2 FQNEAQ (reference sequence).

There are a few counts of this clonotype. The J gene is TRBJ1-1, the V gene TRBV7-9; 7 nucleotides match TRBD1. Losses at the gene ends were 6 bases for V and 6 bases for J; bases not matched to a gene: 16. Germline CDR1 and CDR2: SEHNR and FQNEAQ (reference sequence). The CDR3 totals 16 residues. CDR3 sequence (DNA): TGTGCCAGCAGTCATGGCCCCGGGACAGCCAACTCTGAAGCTTTCTTT. Translation gives CASSHGPGTANSEAFF.

This clonotype appeared a single time. One end of the junction fails to match germline, which may point to a read error. The CDR3 protein is CTSSRVAGTLYEQYF. Here the CDR3 DNA reads TGCACCAGCAGCCGAGTAGCGGGAACGCTTTACGAGCAGTACTTC. V usage is TRBV4-1 and J usage is TRBJ2-4; 8 nucleotides align to TRBD2. The J call may be wrong; the DNA end is better matched by TRBJ2-7. CDR1 MGHRA and CDR2 YSYEKL come from the germline V gene. The CDR3 extends over 15 amino acids.

The chain recombines TRBV29-1 with TRBJ1-2; 7 nucleotides align to TRBD1. The CDR3 consists of 15 residues. After removal of 6 bases from V and 0 bases from J, the junction contained 10 bases not matched to a gene. Germline V gene sequence: CDR1 SQVTM, CDR2 ANQGSEA. The CDR3 DNA is TGCAGCGTGCGATCATTGACAGGGACTAACTATGGCTACACCTTC. The encoded protein is CSVRSLTGTNYGYTF.

The chain couples TRBV6-6 to TRBJ2-7; D possibly corresponds to TRBD1 (5 bases). Trimming took off 2 bases at V and 0 bases at J, with 14 bases between the two ends. Germline CDR1 is MNHNY and CDR2 is SVGAGI (reference sequence). The CDR3 extends over 16 amino acids. CDR3 bases: TGTGCCAGCAGTTACAACCAGGGATCGGGCTCCTACGAGCAGTACTTC. This encodes CASSYNQGSGSYEQYF.

A few counts support this clonotype. V gene TRBV12-3 or TRBV12-4 combines with J gene TRBJ2-1, with 14 bases that match TRBD2. The CDR3 length is 15 residues. Unmatched junction bases numbered 6, after V lost 6 bases and J lost 8 bases. CDR3 sequence reads: CASRTSGGAKDEQFF. As DNA, the CDR3 is TGTGCCAGCAGGACTAGCGGGGGGGCTAAGGATGAGCAGTTCTTC.

This clonotype was recorded only once. V and J are TRBV7-2 and TRBJ2-3; 9 nucleotides align to TRBD2. After removal of 1 base from V and 5 bases from J, the junction contained 7 bases not matched to a gene. From germline, CDR1 is SGHTA and CDR2 FQGNSA. The CDR3 spans 16 residues. This chain's CDR3 is CASSLVGGGAGDTQYF. CDR3 DNA: TGTGCCAGCAGCTTAGTCGGCGGGGGGGCCGGAGATACGCAGTATTTT.

CDR3 loop: CASSPMTSGGAREQFF. CDR3 sequence (DNA): TGTGCCAGCAGCCCTATGACTAGCGGGGGGGCAAGGGAGCAGTTCTTC. The chain joins TRBV3-1 to TRBJ2-1, with 14 bases lining up with TRBD2. Germline values: CDR1 LGHDT, CDR2 YNNKEL (reference sequence). V lost 4 bases to trimming and J lost 10 bases; unmatched junction nucleotides: 9. The CDR3 length is 16 residues.

The chain uses TRBV19 and TRBJ2-3, with D possibly being TRBD1 (6 bases). V lost 3 bases and J 4 bases, leaving 23 bases between the germline ends. CDR1 and CDR2 (germline): LNHDA, SQIVND (reference sequence). The CDR3 contains 18 residues. CDR3 DNA: TGTGCCAGTAGTATCTTCTACCGGACAGACGATGGACCAGATACGCAGTATTTT. It yields the protein CASSIFYRTDDGPDTQYF.

V usage is TRBV7-8 and J usage is TRBJ2-3; D not certain. The CDR3 length is 14 residues. The germline V and J ends were trimmed by 1 base and 6 bases, with 11 bases remaining between them. CDR1 and CDR2 from the germline V gene are SGHVS and FQNEAQ. The CDR3 is CASSLDSPRDTQYF. The DNA for the CDR3 is TGTGCCAGCAGCTTAGATAGCCCTAGGGATACGCAGTATTTT.

This clonotype came up a few times. This chain connects TRBV4-3 to TRBJ1-5, with 7 bases matching TRBD1. Germline lookup yields CDR1 LGHNA and CDR2 YSLEER. The V and J ends lost 1 base and 0 bases, in that order; junction bases with no gene match: 18. This CDR3 contains 21 residues. CDR3 sequence: CASSQGYRDSLWNVSNQPQHF. CDR3 nucleotide sequence: TGCGCCAGCAGCCAAGGTTACCGGGACAGCCTTTGGAACGTTAGCAATCAGCCCCAGCATTTT.

This CDR3 is CASSPRTGSEKLFF. The CDR3 nucleotides read TGTGCCAGCAGCCCTCGGACAGGGAGTGAAAAACTGTTTTTT. This chain connects TRBV7-2 to TRBJ1-4; 8 nucleotides align to TRBD1. The J segment lost 7 bases and the V segment lost 5 bases, leaving 6 bases of the junction unmatched. Germline V gives CDR1 SGHTA, CDR2 FQGNSA. The CDR3 has 14 residues.

This clonotype has just a few counts. The V and J genes are TRBV20-1 and TRBJ2-3; 10 nucleotides align to TRBD1. There are 15 residues in the CDR3. V lost 4 bases to trimming and J lost 4 bases; unmatched junction nucleotides: 8. Germline assignment: CDR1 DFQATT and CDR2 SNEGSKA (reference sequence). Here the CDR3 reads CSANTGTGVPDTQYF. CDR3 sequence (DNA): TGCAGTGCTAACACCGGGACAGGGGTCCCAGATACGCAGTATTTT.

Comments on this clonotype: This clone may be a read error of a much larger clone one base away. The rearrangement joins TRBV12-3 or TRBV12-4 to TRBJ2-3; possibly TRBD1 or TRBD2 for D (5 bases each). Deletions cut 11 bases from V and 0 bases from J, with 21 bases between. CDR3 length: 16 residues. The DNA of the CDR3 is TGTGCCGGCTACCGGGGTAGACAGCTTAGCACAGATACGCAGTATTTT. Translated, it gives CAGYRGRQLSTDTQYF.

This clonotype was seen only once. The rearrangement joins TRBV5-5 to TRBJ2-2; D unclear. The V and J ends lost 7 bases and 3 bases respectively, with 13 bases between them. The CDR3 sequence is 14 residues long. Germline assignment: CDR1 SGHKS and CDR2 YYEKEE (reference sequence). The CDR3 bases are TGTGCCAGCCGAAATGCTCAGGACACCGGGGAGCTGTTTTTT. Its translation: CASRNAQDTGELFF.

This clonotype was counted at least ten times. J is TRBJ2-1 and V is TRBV4-1; 8 bases align to TRBD1. Germline V gives CDR1 MGHRA, CDR2 YSYEKL. After removal of 0 bases from V and 4 bases from J, the junction contained 5 bases not matched to a gene. The CDR3 contains 16 residues. This CDR3 reads CASSQETGAKYNEQFF. As DNA, the CDR3 is TGCGCCAGCAGCCAAGAGACAGGGGCCAAATACAATGAGCAGTTCTTC.

This clonotype was observed many times. This chain joins TRBV12-3 or TRBV12-4 and TRBJ2-7; a weak D match, TRBD1 (6 bases). The CDR3 extends over 12 amino acids. Between the trimmed V and J ends, which lost 5 bases and 7 bases, there was a span of 12 bases. CDR3 sequence: CASSKQGYEQYF. In DNA form, the CDR3 reads TGTGCCAGCAGTAAACAGGGCTATGAGCAGTACTTC.

This clonotype has a handful of counts. The chain joins TRBV5-1 to TRBJ1-4, with D unresolved. Looked up from germline, CDR1 is SGHRS and CDR2 is YFSETQ. The V and J ends lost 4 bases and 8 bases respectively, with 12 bases between them. The CDR3 has 13 residues. The DNA of the CDR3 is TGCGCCAGCAGCCCCCTGAGAGAGGAAAAACTGTTTTTT. Translation: CASSPLREEKLFF.